This T cell receptor (beta chain) came from a study of shared clonotypes between healthy human individuals. The assay was immunoSEQ multiplex PCR, and TCRdb's table has in-frame clones only and misses some. The sample shows around 1.6 million clones, 95% to 99% of them seen only once. The CDR3 is 16 amino acids. Germline V lookup: CDR1 LNHDA, CDR2 SQIVND (reference sequence). Germline trimming cut 7 bases from V and 2 bases from J; bases unmatched to any gene: 11. The TCR was taken from a man aged 25 to 40 in good health. The sequenced sample consisted of naive CD4+ T cells sorted from blood. Subset reported: CD45RA+ positively selected. The chain joins TRBV19 to TRBJ2-7; 10 nucleotides agree with TRBD2. CDR3 in amino acids: CASTYSGTSATYEQYF. As DNA, the CDR3 is TGTGCCAGTACTTACTCCGGGACTAGCGCGACCTACGAGCAGTACTTC.